These 31 T cell receptor beta chains share one sample of origin, sequenced in a study of blood T cell repertoires in COVID-19. Assay: immunoSEQ multiplex PCR; the TCRdb copy retains only in-frame clones and omits some. Among about 100,000 clones listed, about 86% were seen once. Sequences were obtained from peripheral blood. The receptors shown here come from a human donor in a cohort sampled during active COVID-19.

This clone showed up just once. V gene TRBV28 combines with J gene TRBJ2-7; 8 nucleotides align to TRBD1. J gave up 5 bases and V 5 bases, and 14 bases lay outside the gene matches. Germline values: CDR1 MDHEN, CDR2 SYDVKM. CDR3 length: 16 residues. In DNA form, the CDR3 reads TGTGCCAGCAGTCCACGCGTGGCAGGGGGCAGGAACGAGCAGTACTTC. It specifies CASSPRVAGGRNEQYF.

The chain uses TRBV9 and TRBJ2-2; 13 nucleotides align to TRBD2. Germline V gene data show CDR1 as SGDLS and CDR2 as YYNGEE. There are 19 residues in the CDR3. After removal of 4 bases from V and 3 bases from J, the junction contained 12 bases not matched to a gene. The CDR3 bases are TGTGCCAGCAGCCCTGAAGAGGGACTAGCGGGGCGCTACACCGGGGAGCTGTTTTTT. This sequence encodes CASSPEEGLAGRYTGELFF.

This chain joins TRBV27 and TRBJ1-4; 9 bases fit TRBD1. The CDR3 has 15 amino acids. CDR1 is MNHEY and CDR2 is SMNVEV in the germline V gene (reference sequence). The trim removed 5 bases at V and 5 bases at J, leaving 6 bases unmatched. CDR3 loop: CASSDLGTGNEKLFF. DNA of the CDR3: TGTGCCAGCAGTGACCTCGGGACAGGGAATGAAAAACTGTTTTTT.

This chain uses TRBV7-8 with TRBJ1-1, with 7 positions matching TRBD1. Germline V gene lookup returns CDR1 SGHVS and CDR2 FQNEAQ. The CDR3 runs 12 residues. The ends lost 6 bases at V and 3 bases at J; junction bases unmatched: 1. The CDR3 spells CASRQGYTEAFF. The CDR3 DNA reads TGTGCCAGCAGACAGGGGTACACTGAAGCTTTCTTT.

This clone was counted a single time. V is TRBV5-4 and J is TRBJ2-7, with TRBD2 matching 12 bases. V was pared by 0 bases and J by 4 bases, with 2 bases of the junction left unmatched. Germline lookup yields CDR1 SGHNT and CDR2 YYREEE (reference sequence). The CDR3 contains 15 residues. CDR3: CASSLGGLAGYEQYF. The CDR3 DNA follows: TGTGCCAGCAGCTTGGGTGGACTAGCGGGGTACGAGCAGTACTTC.

This clone was recorded a few times. The chain couples TRBV19 to TRBJ1-5, with D unresolved. In germline, CDR1 is LNHDA, CDR2 SQIVND (reference sequence). This CDR3 has 13 residues. V gave up 5 bases and J gave up 0 bases, with 5 bases separating them. CDR3 nucleotides: TGTGCCAGTAGTTGGCATAGCAATCAGCCCCAGCATTTT. This codes for CASSWHSNQPQHF. The full variable domain, with the rest looked up from reference TRBV19 and TRBJ1-5, is DGGITQSPKYLFRKEGQNVTLSCEQNLNHDAMYWYRQDPGQGLRLIYYSQIVNDFQKGDIAEGYSVSREKKESFPLTVTSAQKNPTAFYLCASSWHSNQPQHFGDGTRLSIL.

This clone was found once. The J gene is TRBJ2-7, the V gene TRBV9; 7 bases align to TRBD1. The V and J ends lost 4 bases and 3 bases, in that order; junction bases with no gene match: 7. The CDR3 is 14 residues long. The germline gives CDR1 SGDLS, CDR2 YYNGEE. Here the CDR3 DNA reads TGTGCCAGCAGCCCGGACAGGCGCTACTACGAGCAGTACTTC. This translates into CASSPDRRYYEQYF. The full variable domain, completed using reference TRBV9 and TRBJ2-7, is DSGVTQTPKHLITATGQRVTLRCSPRSGDLSVYWYQQSLDQGLQFLIQYYNGEERAKGNILERFSAQQFPDLHSELNLSSLELGDSALYFCASSPDRRYYEQYFGPGTRLTVT.

The rearrangement uses TRBV2 and TRBJ1-2; D is unresolved. Germline V gives CDR1 SNHLY, CDR2 FYNNEI. Trimming removed 7 bases from V and 2 bases from J, with 8 bases in between. This CDR3 region has 12 residues. The CDR3 is CASNERNYGYTF. The CDR3 nucleotides read TGTGCCAGCAATGAGAGAAACTATGGCTACACCTTC.

The chain links TRBV19 to TRBJ2-2; 8 bases align to TRBD2. V was pared by 4 bases and J by 5 bases, with 6 bases of the junction left unmatched. Per germline, CDR1 LNHDA and CDR2 SQIVND (reference sequence). CDR3 length: 15 residues. The DNA for the CDR3 is TGTGCCAGTAGTAGCCAGCGGGAGTGGACCGGGGAGCTGTTTTTT. Its protein product is CASSSQREWTGELFF.

This chain joins TRBV4-3 and TRBJ2-7, with TRBD1 matching over 9 bases. Trimming cost V 0 bases and J 4 bases; bases outside gene matches: 7. This CDR3 has 16 residues. Looked up from germline, CDR1 is LGHNA and CDR2 is YSLEER. The CDR3 loop reads CASSQDAQGARYEQYF. The CDR3 nucleotides are TGCGCCAGCAGCCAAGATGCACAGGGGGCGAGGTACGAGCAGTACTTC.

This chain connects TRBV7-8 to TRBJ2-7, with D maybe TRBD2 (6 bases). The CDR3 consists of 13 residues. Germline CDR1 SGHVS, CDR2 FQNEAQ. Trimming stripped 7 bases from V and 6 bases from J, with 16 bases between. The CDR3 DNA follows: TGTGCCAGCAACCCAGGAGGGCCAAGCGAGCAGTACTTC. Protein sequence: CASNPGGPSEQYF.

This chain connects TRBV4-2 to TRBJ2-3; perhaps TRBD2 as D (5 bases). CDR3 length: 15 residues. V shed 4 bases and J shed 9 bases, with 20 bases lying between them. Per the germline V gene, CDR1 is LGHNA and CDR2 is YNFKEQ. The DNA for the CDR3 is TGTGCCAGCAGCCCACGAGGAAGCGGCCCCCAGACGCAGTATTTT. The encoded protein is CASSPRGSGPQTQYF.

This sequence joins TRBV5-6 and TRBJ2-1; a weak D match, TRBD1 (5 bases). Between the trimmed V and J ends, which lost 2 bases and 2 bases, there was a span of 11 bases. The CDR3 loop spans 15 amino acids. Germline V gene lookup returns CDR1 SGHDT and CDR2 YYEEEE. The CDR3 region has the DNA TGTGCCAGCAGCTTAGTAGGGGCCGCCTACAATGAGCAGTTCTTC. Its translation: CASSLVGAAYNEQFF.

V and J are TRBV6-6 and TRBJ1-2; D ambiguous. Looked up from germline, CDR1 is MNHNY and CDR2 is SVGAGI (reference sequence). This CDR3 has 9 residues. V dropped 11 bases and J dropped 7 bases, with 8 bases sitting between them. CDR3 region: CAAGSGYTF. Here the CDR3 DNA reads TGTGCCGCGGGGTCTGGCTACACCTTC.

This chain joins TRBV5-1 and TRBJ1-2; maybe TRBD1 (6 bases). CDR1 is SGHRS, CDR2 YFSETQ, per germline. The CDR3 spans 13 residues. Trimming took off 2 bases at V and 8 bases at J, with 13 bases between the two ends. The CDR3 protein is CASSLGGKEGYTF. The DNA for the CDR3 is TGCGCCAGCAGCTTAGGGGGAAAGGAAGGCTACACCTTC.

V usage is TRBV7-3 and J usage is TRBJ1-1; TRBD1 matches at 8 bases. Germline CDR1 reads SGHTA; CDR2 reads FQGTGA. The ends lost 9 bases at V and 1 base at J; junction bases unmatched: 7. The CDR3 consists of 14 residues. CDR3 residues: CASKTTGANTEAFF. The DNA for the CDR3 is TGTGCCAGTAAAACGACAGGGGCGAACACTGAAGCTTTCTTT.

This clone was detected ten times or more. The chain employs TRBV6-1 and TRBJ2-1; 8 bases fit TRBD2. V lost 2 bases and J lost 0; bases outside the gene matches: 0. Germline CDR1 and CDR2: MNHNS and SASEGT. This CDR3 spans 15 amino acids. The CDR3 DNA reads as TGTGCCAGCAGTGAACTAGCGGGCTCCTACAATGAGCAGTTCTTC. It codes for CASSELAGSYNEQFF.

The chain couples TRBV5-1 to TRBJ2-7; 12 bases match TRBD2. CDR3 size: 16 residues. The V and J ends lost 0 bases and 2 bases, in that order; junction bases with no gene match: 3. CDR1 is SGHRS and CDR2 is YFSETQ in the germline V gene. Here the CDR3 DNA reads TGCGCCAGCAGCTTGGCAAGGACTAGCGGGACCTACGAGCAGTACTTC. Amino acid sequence: CASSLARTSGTYEQYF.

This chain connects TRBV18 to TRBJ2-1, with 7 bases aligning to TRBD2. This CDR3 has 19 amino acids. J gave up 0 bases and V 0 bases, and 11 bases lay outside the gene matches. Germline V CDR1 and CDR2: KGHSH, LQKENI. The CDR3: CASSPPVVSRENSYNEQFF. CDR3 coding DNA: TGTGCCAGCTCACCACCGGTTGTGTCGCGGGAGAACTCCTACAATGAGCAGTTCTTC.

V gene TRBV28 combines with J gene TRBJ2-7; a weak D match, TRBD1 (6 bases). V shed 4 bases and J shed 1 base, with 8 bases lying between them. This CDR3 is built from 13 residues. From germline, CDR1 is MDHEN and CDR2 SYDVKM. The CDR3 reads CASSSQGSYEQYF. The CDR3 DNA follows: TGTGCCAGCAGTTCCCAGGGGTCCTACGAGCAGTACTTC.

This chain links TRBV28 with TRBJ1-1; 10 bases are shared with TRBD1. V shed 6 bases and J 3 bases; nucleotides not matched to a gene: 10. Germline V gene sequence: CDR1 MDHEN, CDR2 SYDVKM. CDR3 length: 16 amino acids. CDR3 sequence: CASRPPGQGFDTEAFF. DNA for the CDR3: TGTGCCAGCAGACCCCCGGGACAGGGGTTTGACACTGAAGCTTTCTTT.

The J gene is TRBJ1-1, the V gene TRBV28; 10 bases match TRBD1. This CDR3 is built from 16 residues. V lost 4 bases to trimming and J lost 5 bases; unmatched junction nucleotides: 10. The germline CDR1 and CDR2 sequences are MDHEN and SYDVKM. Here the CDR3 reads CASSSPHGQGGTEAFF. In DNA form, the CDR3 reads TGTGCCAGCAGTTCACCCCACGGACAGGGGGGGACTGAAGCTTTCTTT.

The V call is TRBV10-3, the J call TRBJ2-5, with 7 positions matching TRBD2. This CDR3 region has 13 residues. The J segment lost 5 bases and the V segment lost 3 bases, leaving 3 bases of the junction unmatched. CDR1 and CDR2 from the germline V gene are ENHRY and SYGVKD. The CDR3, as DNA: TGTGCCATCAGTGAAGCGGGAAGGGAGACCCAGTACTTC. It specifies CAISEAGRETQYF.

The chain employs TRBV29-1 and TRBJ2-1, with TRBD1 identical over 7 bases. This CDR3 is built from 21 residues. Germline trimming cut 3 bases from V and 0 bases from J; bases unmatched to any gene: 23. CDR1 SQVTM and CDR2 ANQGSEA come from the germline V gene. The CDR3 region has the DNA TGCAGCGTTGACCGCCCCAAAAAGGACAGGACGACGAGCCTCTCCTACAATGAGCAGTTCTTC. Its protein is CSVDRPKKDRTTSLSYNEQFF.

The chain employs TRBV12-5 and TRBJ2-2; D might be TRBD2 (6 bases). Trimming took 5 bases from V and 5 from J, leaving 18 bases between them. The CDR3 has 16 amino acids. CDR1 is LGHNT, CDR2 FRNRAP, per germline. CDR3 residues: CASGILASRGTGELFF. The CDR3 DNA reads TGTGCTAGTGGTATACTAGCTTCCCGGGGGACCGGGGAGCTGTTTTTT.

DNA for the CDR3: TGTGCCAGCAGCGTAGAGGGAGGCGGATGGGCTGAAGCTTTCTTT. Protein sequence: CASSVEGGGWAEAFF. The chain is built from TRBV9 and TRBJ1-1; D is undetermined. The CDR3 is made up of 15 amino acids. V lost 0 bases to trimming and J lost 6 bases, with 15 bases between them. Germline CDR1 SGDLS, CDR2 YYNGEE.

The rearrangement uses TRBV30 and TRBJ1-4; no definite D call. There are 11 residues in the CDR3. V was pared by 8 bases and J by 10 bases, with 14 bases between. Germline CDR1 reads GTSNPN; CDR2 reads SVGIG (reference sequence). The CDR3 nucleotides are TGTGCCGCGAGTACTTATGGAAAACTGTTTTTT. Translating gives CAASTYGKLFF.

The chain carries TRBV10-1 and TRBJ2-1; 12 positions agree with TRBD2. The CDR3 has 16 amino acids. The V gene's germline CDR1 is WNHNN and CDR2 SYGVQD (reference sequence). The V and J ends lost 2 bases and 6 bases, in that order; junction bases with no gene match: 5. CDR3 residues: CASSELAGGLSNEQFF. CDR3 in DNA: TGCGCCAGCAGTGAGCTAGCGGGAGGGCTCTCCAATGAGCAGTTCTTC.

V usage is TRBV25-1 and J usage is TRBJ2-5, with TRBD1 matching over 10 bases. The CDR3 length is 15 residues. J was trimmed by 4 bases and V by 2 bases; bases with no gene match: 4. CDR1 and CDR2 from the germline V gene are MGHDK and SYGVNS. Here the CDR3 reads CASSERDRGRETQYF. CDR3 in DNA: TGTGCCAGCAGTGAACGGGACAGGGGCAGAGAGACCCAGTACTTC.

This clone has only one observation. The chain carries TRBV28 and TRBJ1-5; 7 bases match TRBD1. From germline, CDR1 is MDHEN and CDR2 SYDVKM. V trimming: 2 bases; J trimming: 1 base; junction bases outside the gene matches: 5. The CDR3 runs to 16 residues. The CDR3 DNA reads as TGTGCCAGCAGTTTAGACAGGGCTGTCAGCAATCAGCCCCAGCATTTT. Amino acids: CASSLDRAVSNQPQHF.

This clone appeared once. The chain uses TRBV6-6 and TRBJ1-3; perhaps TRBD1 as D (6 bases). The germline V and J ends were trimmed by 7 bases and 0 bases, with 13 bases remaining between them. Germline V lookup: CDR1 MNHNY, CDR2 SVGAGI (reference sequence). This CDR3 is built from 15 residues. CDR3 DNA: TGTGCCAGCACGGACAGAATAAGCTCTGGAAACACCATATATTTT. Its protein is CASTDRISSGNTIYF.